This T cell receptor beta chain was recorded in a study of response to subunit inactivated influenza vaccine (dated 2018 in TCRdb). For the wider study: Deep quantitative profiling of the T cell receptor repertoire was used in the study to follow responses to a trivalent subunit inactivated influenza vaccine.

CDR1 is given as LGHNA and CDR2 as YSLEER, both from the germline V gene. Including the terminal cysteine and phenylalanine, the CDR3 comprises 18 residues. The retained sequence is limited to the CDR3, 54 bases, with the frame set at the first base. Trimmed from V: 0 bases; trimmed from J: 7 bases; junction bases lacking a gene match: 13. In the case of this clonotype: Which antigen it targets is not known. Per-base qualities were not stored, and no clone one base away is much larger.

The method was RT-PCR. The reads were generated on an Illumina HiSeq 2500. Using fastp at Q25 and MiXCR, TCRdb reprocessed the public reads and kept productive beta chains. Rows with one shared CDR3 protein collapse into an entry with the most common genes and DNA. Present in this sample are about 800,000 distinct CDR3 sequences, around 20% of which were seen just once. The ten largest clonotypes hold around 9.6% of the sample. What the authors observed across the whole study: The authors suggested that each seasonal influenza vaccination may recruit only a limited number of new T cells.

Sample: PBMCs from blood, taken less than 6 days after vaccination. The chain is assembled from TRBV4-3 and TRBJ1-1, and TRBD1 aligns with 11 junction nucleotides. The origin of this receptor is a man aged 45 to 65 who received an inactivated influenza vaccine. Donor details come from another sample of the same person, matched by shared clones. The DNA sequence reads TGCGCCAGCAGCCAAGAACCCGGGACAGGGGGAAGGTCGAGTGAAGCTTTCTTT. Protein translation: CASSQEPGTGGRSSEAFF.